Following are 2 T cell receptor beta chains from one sample sequenced in a study of cytomegalovirus exposure and HLA in healthy donors. In the PCR, 60 Vbeta and 13 Jbeta primers were used. Profiling relied on immunoSEQ multiplex PCR, and the TCRdb table lists in-frame clones only, not all of them. The sample features 120,000 to 150,000 clones, with 1.5% to 2% in its top ten. Sequenced sample: PBMCs. Receptors were obtained from a woman between 50 and 59 years old in good health and CMV-seronegative.

This chain connects TRBV7-2 to TRBJ2-5, with D possibly TRBD1 on 6 matching bases. V dropped 2 bases and J dropped 9 bases, with 10 bases sitting between them. This CDR3 spans 12 amino acids. CDR1 SGHTA and CDR2 FQGNSA come from the germline V gene. CDR3 nucleotides: TGTGCCAGCAGCTTACAGGGGCGGGCCCAGTACTTC. It specifies CASSLQGRAQYF. Full variable domain (remainder filled in from reference TRBV7-2 and TRBJ2-5): GAGVSQSPSNKVTEKGKDVELRCDPISGHTALYWYRQSLGQGLEFLIYFQGNSAPDKSGLPSDRFSAERTGGSVSTLTIQRTQQEDSAVYLCASSLQGRAQYFGPGTRLLVL.

The chain joins TRBV2 to TRBJ2-7; D perhaps matches TRBD2 (5 bases). The CDR3 consists of 13 residues. CDR1 and CDR2 from the germline V gene are SNHLY and FYNNEI. Trimming pared 4 bases from V and 5 bases from J, leaving 12 bases between. CDR3: CASSVKRAHEQYF. CDR3 DNA sequence: TGTGCCAGCAGTGTTAAGAGGGCCCACGAGCAGTACTTC.